Included here is one TCR beta chain sequence, with context. The antigen is not known. The CDR3 is made up of 17 amino acids. The germline CDR1 and CDR2 sequences are SGHTA and FQGNSA. Trimming took 5 bases from V and 4 from J; bases not matched to a gene: 8. The data were taken from a study of blood T cells in healthy people across ages. A sample-barcoded 5' primer and a J-beta primer mix were used in a second PCR of roughly 7 to 11 cycles. TCRdb itself ran the 5' RACE reads through MiXCR, one entry per CDR3 protein. The table lists about 780,000 distinct CDR3 sequences, about half of them singletons. Findings of the study overall: Across the age range, TCR beta diversity per million T cells fell in a roughly linear way.

All donors came from Russia, were Caucasian and healthy, and spanned ages about 6 to 100. The sequencing sample was made of blood. V usage is TRBV7-2 and J usage is TRBJ2-3, with 14 bases matching TRBD2. The clonotype was recovered from a man older than 75 in good health. This chain's CDR3 is CASSPGLAGGGPDTQYF. The DNA of the CDR3 is TGTGCCAGCAGCCCCGGACTAGCGGGGGGAGGCCCAGATACGCAGTATTTT.